The rows below give T cell receptor beta chains drawn from one sample of a study of blood T cell repertoires in COVID-19. Using immunoSEQ multiplex PCR, the repertoire was profiled, and TCRdb retains in-frame clones only, with some absent. The sample has approximately 240,000 clones, 79% seen once. Specimen: peripheral blood. Receptors were obtained from a woman between 40 and 50 years old with active or convalescent COVID-19. Each CDR3 is given with its conserved first and last residue. The order of the fields is CDR3 protein, CDR3 DNA, D gene, V gene, clone size, J gene. D genes are given only for firm matches. Clone size is not always given. Where it is, it says once, few, many or a class for expanded clones.

cdr3_aa: CASSLAGRGYTF; cdr3_nt: TGTGCCAGCAGCCTAGCAGGCCGCGGCTACACCTTC; d_call: .; v_call: TRBV28; clone_size: .; j_call: TRBJ1-2
cdr3_aa: CASGDGVGQPQHF; cdr3_nt: TGTGCCAGCGGCGACGGGGTTGGCCAGCCCCAGCATTTT; d_call: .; v_call: TRBV3-1/TRBV3-2; clone_size: few; j_call: TRBJ1-5
cdr3_aa: CASSPGSIATNEKLFF; cdr3_nt: TGTGCCAGCTCACCGGGCAGCATCGCAACTAATGAAAAACTGTTTTTT; d_call: .; v_call: TRBV18; clone_size: once; j_call: TRBJ1-4
cdr3_aa: CASSLSEQVYGYTF; cdr3_nt: TGTGCCAGCAGTTTATCTGAGCAGGTTTATGGCTACACCTTC; d_call: .; v_call: TRBV27; clone_size: .; j_call: TRBJ1-2
cdr3_aa: CASTGNRGGELFF; cdr3_nt: TGTGCCAGCACGGGCAACCGGGGCGGGGAGCTGTTTTTT; d_call: .; v_call: TRBV12-3/TRBV12-4; clone_size: .; j_call: TRBJ2-2
cdr3_aa: CASSRRGAGDTEAFF; cdr3_nt: TGTGCCAGCAGTAGAAGGGGCGCGGGGGACACTGAAGCTTTCTTT; d_call: .; v_call: TRBV28; clone_size: .; j_call: TRBJ1-1
cdr3_aa: CASAFGDYGYTF; cdr3_nt: TGTGCCAGCGCGTTCGGGGACTATGGCTACACCTTC; d_call: .; v_call: TRBV28; clone_size: .; j_call: TRBJ1-2
cdr3_aa: CASSFRGGRITEAFF; cdr3_nt: TGTGCCAGCAGCTTTCGGGGGGGCAGGATCACTGAAGCTTTCTTT; d_call: .; v_call: TRBV11-2; clone_size: .; j_call: TRBJ1-1
cdr3_aa: CASSEGGGTTYEQYF; cdr3_nt: TGTGCCAGCAGCGAGGGAGGGGGGACCACTTACGAGCAGTACTTC; d_call: .; v_call: TRBV7-9; clone_size: .; j_call: TRBJ2-7
cdr3_aa: CTSSQVIGQGGTEAFF; cdr3_nt: TGCACCAGCAGCCAAGTGATTGGTCAGGGAGGCACTGAAGCTTTCTTT; d_call: .; v_call: TRBV4-1; clone_size: .; j_call: TRBJ1-1
cdr3_aa: CATQGGSTDTQYF; cdr3_nt: TGTGCCACCCAGGGAGGGAGCACAGATACGCAGTATTTT; d_call: TRBD2; v_call: TRBV24-1; clone_size: .; j_call: TRBJ2-3
cdr3_aa: CAISERESNQPQHF; cdr3_nt: TGTGCCATCAGTGAGCGGGAGAGCAATCAGCCCCAGCATTTT; d_call: .; v_call: TRBV10-3; clone_size: .; j_call: TRBJ1-5
cdr3_aa: CASSSNGTGRSAEAFF; cdr3_nt: TGCGCCAGCAGCTCAAACGGGACAGGGAGGAGCGCTGAAGCTTTCTTT; d_call: TRBD1; v_call: TRBV5-1; clone_size: .; j_call: TRBJ1-1
cdr3_aa: CASSEVAGDQETQYF; cdr3_nt: TGTGCCAGCAGTGAAGTTGCAGGGGACCAAGAGACCCAGTACTTC; d_call: .; v_call: TRBV6-1; clone_size: many; j_call: TRBJ2-5
cdr3_aa: CASSIQIGGAGETQYF; cdr3_nt: TGTGCCAGCAGTATACAAATCGGGGGGGCCGGAGAGACCCAGTACTTC; d_call: TRBD2; v_call: TRBV28; clone_size: .; j_call: TRBJ2-5
cdr3_aa: CASSQLGTSNTEAFF; cdr3_nt: TGCGCCAGCAGCCAGCTCGGGACAAGTAACACTGAAGCTTTCTTT; d_call: .; v_call: TRBV4-1; clone_size: .; j_call: TRBJ1-1
cdr3_aa: CASRDRASFPLHF; cdr3_nt: TGTGCCAGCAGGGACAGGGCTTCCTTCCCCCTCCACTTT; d_call: TRBD1; v_call: TRBV28; clone_size: .; j_call: TRBJ1-6
cdr3_aa: CASSRRERSNTGELFF; cdr3_nt: TGTGCCAGCAGCAGGCGCGAGCGATCGAACACCGGGGAGCTGTTTTTT; d_call: .; v_call: TRBV7-8; clone_size: .; j_call: TRBJ2-2
cdr3_aa: CAISLPAGDEQYF; cdr3_nt: TGTGCCATCAGTCTCCCAGCTGGAGACGAGCAGTACTTC; d_call: .; v_call: TRBV10-3; clone_size: once; j_call: TRBJ2-7
cdr3_aa: CASSPSATSQETQYF; cdr3_nt: TGCGCCAGCAGCCCGTCGGCGACTAGCCAGGAGACCCAGTACTTC; d_call: TRBD2; v_call: TRBV4-1; clone_size: .; j_call: TRBJ2-5
cdr3_aa: CASSYSSGQFF; cdr3_nt: TGTGCCAGCAGTTACTCGAGTGGGCAGTTCTTC; d_call: .; v_call: TRBV6-2/TRBV6-3; clone_size: .; j_call: TRBJ2-1
cdr3_aa: CASSTQDTGELFF; cdr3_nt: TGTGCCAGCAGCACCCAGGACACCGGGGAGCTGTTTTTT; d_call: .; v_call: TRBV2; clone_size: .; j_call: TRBJ2-2
cdr3_aa: CASSAGGLNTEAFF; cdr3_nt: TGTGCCAGCAGCGCAGGGGGTTTGAACACTGAAGCTTTCTTT; d_call: TRBD1; v_call: TRBV5-5; clone_size: .; j_call: TRBJ1-1
cdr3_aa: CASSAWRGVGEQFF; cdr3_nt: TGCGCCAGCAGCGCATGGCGGGGGGTGGGTGAGCAGTTCTTC; d_call: TRBD2; v_call: TRBV5-1; clone_size: .; j_call: TRBJ2-1
cdr3_aa: CASSIGTNYGYTF; cdr3_nt: TGTGCCAGTAGTATCGGGACAAACTATGGCTACACCTTC; d_call: .; v_call: TRBV19; clone_size: .; j_call: TRBJ1-2
cdr3_aa: CASSVRVRNEKLFF; cdr3_nt: TGTGCCAGCAGCGTCCGCGTCCGTAATGAAAAACTGTTTTTT; d_call: .; v_call: TRBV2; clone_size: .; j_call: TRBJ1-4
cdr3_aa: CASSIRGDTGELFF; cdr3_nt: TGTGCCAGTAGTATCCGGGGAGACACCGGGGAGCTGTTTTTT; d_call: .; v_call: TRBV19; clone_size: .; j_call: TRBJ2-2
cdr3_aa: CAWSGQVKQPQHF; cdr3_nt: TGTGCCTGGAGTGGTCAGGTTAAACAGCCCCAGCATTTT; d_call: .; v_call: TRBV30; clone_size: few; j_call: TRBJ1-5
cdr3_aa: CASSQVLLRDSNSGNTIYF; cdr3_nt: TGTGCCAGCAGCCAAGTCCTCCTGAGGGACAGCAACTCTGGAAACACCATATATTTT; d_call: TRBD1; v_call: TRBV3-1/TRBV3-2; clone_size: .; j_call: TRBJ1-3
cdr3_aa: CASSPDRFRETQYF; cdr3_nt: TGTGCCAGCAGCCCGGACAGGTTCCGGGAGACCCAGTACTTC; d_call: TRBD1; v_call: TRBV9; clone_size: .; j_call: TRBJ2-5
cdr3_aa: CASSLEQNYGYTF; cdr3_nt: TGTGCCAGCAGTTTGGAGCAGAACTATGGCTACACCTTC; d_call: .; v_call: TRBV12-3/TRBV12-4; clone_size: .; j_call: TRBJ1-2
cdr3_aa: CASRWGENTEAFF; cdr3_nt: TGTGCCAGCAGGTGGGGGGAGAACACTGAAGCTTTCTTT; d_call: .; v_call: TRBV5-4; clone_size: few; j_call: TRBJ1-1
cdr3_aa: CASSLWGETDTQYF; cdr3_nt: TGTGCCAGCTCCCTCTGGGGGGAAACAGATACGCAGTATTTT; d_call: .; v_call: TRBV18; clone_size: .; j_call: TRBJ2-3
cdr3_aa: CASSPKGTGDSPLHF; cdr3_nt: TGTGCCAGCAGCCCAAAGGGGACAGGGGATTCACCCCTCCACTTT; d_call: TRBD1; v_call: TRBV2; clone_size: once; j_call: TRBJ1-6
cdr3_aa: CAQHNPQTGDYGYTF; cdr3_nt: TGTGCCCAACACAATCCCCAGACAGGGGACTATGGCTACACCTTC; d_call: TRBD1; v_call: TRBV30; clone_size: .; j_call: TRBJ1-2
cdr3_aa: CASSLAPSRTTQYF; cdr3_nt: TGTGCCAGCAGCCTCGCCCCTAGCCGTACAACGCAGTATTTT; d_call: .; v_call: TRBV7-2; clone_size: .; j_call: TRBJ2-3
cdr3_aa: CASSEGSVNYGYTF; cdr3_nt: TGTGCCAGCAGTGAAGGCAGTGTCAACTATGGCTACACCTTC; d_call: .; v_call: TRBV2; clone_size: once; j_call: TRBJ1-2
cdr3_aa: CASSSSTGRFTEAFF; cdr3_nt: TGTGCCAGCAGCTCGTCGACAGGGAGATTCACTGAAGCTTTCTTT; d_call: TRBD1; v_call: TRBV7-2; clone_size: once; j_call: TRBJ1-1
cdr3_aa: CASNSFTEAFF; cdr3_nt: TGTGCCAGCAACTCCTTCACTGAAGCTTTCTTT; d_call: .; v_call: TRBV5-6; clone_size: few; j_call: TRBJ1-1
cdr3_aa: CASSRAGGLNEQFF; cdr3_nt: TGTGCCAGCAGCCGAGCGGGGGGCTTGAATGAGCAGTTCTTC; d_call: TRBD2; v_call: TRBV9; clone_size: .; j_call: TRBJ2-1
cdr3_aa: CASSYRLQGARMPTNEKLFF; cdr3_nt: TGTGCCAGCAGTTACCGGCTGCAGGGGGCGAGAATGCCCACTAATGAAAAACTGTTTTTT; d_call: TRBD1; v_call: TRBV6-7; clone_size: .; j_call: TRBJ1-4
cdr3_aa: CASSEALTGWETQYF; cdr3_nt: TGTGCCAGCAGTGAAGCGCTTACAGGGTGGGAGACCCAGTACTTC; d_call: .; v_call: TRBV6-1; clone_size: .; j_call: TRBJ2-5
cdr3_aa: CASSQGWADQYF; cdr3_nt: TGTGCCAGCAGCCAAGGGTGGGCCGACCAGTACTTC; d_call: .; v_call: TRBV4-2; clone_size: .; j_call: TRBJ2-5
cdr3_aa: CASSLSYRGYTEAFF; cdr3_nt: TGTGCCAGCAGTTTATCATACAGGGGGTACACTGAAGCTTTCTTT; d_call: TRBD1; v_call: TRBV27; clone_size: many; j_call: TRBJ1-1
cdr3_aa: CAWSTTGWPAEAFF; cdr3_nt: TGTGCCTGGAGCACGACAGGGTGGCCTGCCGAAGCTTTCTTT; d_call: TRBD1; v_call: TRBV30; clone_size: .; j_call: TRBJ1-1
cdr3_aa: CASSFDRSGANVLTF; cdr3_nt: TGTGCCAGCAGCTTCGACAGATCTGGGGCCAACGTCCTGACTTTC; d_call: .; v_call: TRBV7-3; clone_size: .; j_call: TRBJ2-6
cdr3_aa: CASSWGSPLHF; cdr3_nt: TGTGCCAGCAGTTGGGGCTCACCCCTCCACTTT; d_call: .; v_call: TRBV28; clone_size: .; j_call: TRBJ1-6
cdr3_aa: CASSLGGNYGYTF; cdr3_nt: TGTGCCAGCAGTTTAGGGGGCAACTATGGCTACACCTTC; d_call: .; v_call: TRBV27; clone_size: .; j_call: TRBJ1-2